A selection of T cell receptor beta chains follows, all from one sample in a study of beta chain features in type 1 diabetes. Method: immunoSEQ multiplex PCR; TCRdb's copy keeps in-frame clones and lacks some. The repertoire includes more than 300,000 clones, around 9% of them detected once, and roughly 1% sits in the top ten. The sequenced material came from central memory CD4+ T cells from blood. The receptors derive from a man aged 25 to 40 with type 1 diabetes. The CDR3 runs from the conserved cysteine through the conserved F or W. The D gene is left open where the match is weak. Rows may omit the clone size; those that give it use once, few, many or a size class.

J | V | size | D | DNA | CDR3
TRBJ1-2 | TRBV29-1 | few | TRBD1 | TGCAGCGTTGAGACAGGGGCATATGGCTACACCTTC | CSVETGAYGYTF
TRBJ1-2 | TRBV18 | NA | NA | TGTGCCAGCTCACTAGACAGGAGCCCCGGCTACACCTTC | CASSLDRSPGYTF
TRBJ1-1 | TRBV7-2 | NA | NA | TGTGCCAGCAGCTTAGCTGGGGCCACTGAAGCTTTCTTT | CASSLAGATEAFF
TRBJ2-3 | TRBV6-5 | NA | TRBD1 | TGTGCCAGCAGCGAAACAGGGGGTAGCACAGATACGCAGTATTTT | CASSETGGSTDTQYF
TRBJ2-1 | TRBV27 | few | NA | TGTGCCACACCAGGGGCAGGAGACAATGAGCAGTTCTTC | CATPGAGDNEQFF
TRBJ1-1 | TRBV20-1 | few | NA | TGCAGTGCCTCGGGGAACACTGAAGCTTTCTTT | CSASGNTEAFF
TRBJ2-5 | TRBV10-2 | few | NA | TGCGCCAGCAGTGAGGAGGCTACGTGGGCCCAGTACTTC | CASSEEATWAQYF
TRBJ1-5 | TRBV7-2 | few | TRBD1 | TGTGCCAGCAGCCTACGGACAGGGGGCGCGGGACAGCCCCAGCATTTT | CASSLRTGGAGQPQHF
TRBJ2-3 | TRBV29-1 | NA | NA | TGCAGCGTTGATCAGGGCGGGGATACGCAGTATTTT | CSVDQGGDTQYF
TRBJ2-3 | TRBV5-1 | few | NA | TGCGCCAGCAGCTTGGGTACGGGGGTAGATACGCAGTATTTT | CASSLGTGVDTQYF
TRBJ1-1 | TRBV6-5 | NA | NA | TGTGCCAGCAGGTATGACATGAACACTGAAGCTTTCTTT | CASRYDMNTEAFF
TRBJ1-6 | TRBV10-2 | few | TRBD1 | TGCGCCAGCAGTCGGACAGGGGGGGATTCACCCCTCCACTTT | CASSRTGGDSPLHF
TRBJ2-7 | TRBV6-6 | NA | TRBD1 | TGTGCCAGCAGTTATCGAGGACAGGCATACGAGCAGTACTTC | CASSYRGQAYEQYF
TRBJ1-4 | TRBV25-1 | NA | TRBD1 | TGTGCCAGCAGTGAACCGACAGGGGCAACTAATGAAAAACTGTTTTTT | CASSEPTGATNEKLFF
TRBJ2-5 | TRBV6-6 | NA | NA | TGTGCCAGCAGTTACATCACATCAAGTACCCAGTACTTC | CASSYITSSTQYF
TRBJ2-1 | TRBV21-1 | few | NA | TGTGCCAGCAGCAAACGGGACAGGCCTTACAATGAGCAGTTCTTC | CASSKRDRPYNEQFF
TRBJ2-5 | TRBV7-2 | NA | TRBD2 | TGTGCCAGCAGCATTAGCGGGGGGGAGACCCAGTACTTC | CASSISGGETQYF
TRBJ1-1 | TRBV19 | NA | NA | TGTGCCAGTAGTGAGAACACTGAAGCTTTCTTT | CASSENTEAFF
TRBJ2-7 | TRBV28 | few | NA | TGTGCCAGCAGTTTGAACTACTCCTACGAGCAGTACTTC | CASSLNYSYEQYF
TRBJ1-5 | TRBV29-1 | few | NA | TGCAGCGTTGGGGCAGGTGGCAATCAGCCCCAGCATTTT | CSVGAGGNQPQHF
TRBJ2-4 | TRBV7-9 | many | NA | TGTGCCAGCAACCCGGGACAAGCCAAAAACATTCAGTACTTC | CASNPGQAKNIQYF
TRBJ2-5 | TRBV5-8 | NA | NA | TGTGCCAGCAGCGCGAGCATACTAGACCAAGAGACCCAGTACTTC | CASSASILDQETQYF
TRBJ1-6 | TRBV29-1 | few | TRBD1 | TGCAGCGTCGGACAGGACGGTTCACCCCTCCACTTT | CSVGQDGSPLHF
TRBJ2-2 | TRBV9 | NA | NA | TGTGCCAGCAGCGTACTAGGGGAAACCGGGGAGCTGTTTTTT | CASSVLGETGELFF
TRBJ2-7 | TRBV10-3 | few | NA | TGTGCCATCAGAGCCGGGACCATGGGTTTCGAGCAGTACTTC | CAIRAGTMGFEQYF
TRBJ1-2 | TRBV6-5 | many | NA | TGTGCCAGCTCGAGGGGAAACTATGGCTACACCTTC | CASSRGNYGYTF
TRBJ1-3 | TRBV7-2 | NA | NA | TGTGCCAGCAGCTTAGTTGGCGCGGCTGGAAACACCATATATTTT | CASSLVGAAGNTIYF
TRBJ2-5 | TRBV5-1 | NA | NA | TGCGCCAGCAGCTTTTCCGGGGACGCGTACCAAGAGACCCAGTACTTC | CASSFSGDAYQETQYF
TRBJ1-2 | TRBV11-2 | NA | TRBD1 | TGTGCCAGCAGCCCAGAAACAGGGGGATATGGCTACACCTTC | CASSPETGGYGYTF
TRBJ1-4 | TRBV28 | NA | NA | TGTGCCAGCAGTTTAGGACGGTCAACTAATGAAAAACTGTTTTTT | CASSLGRSTNEKLFF
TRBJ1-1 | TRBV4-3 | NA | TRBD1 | TGCGCCAGCAGCCAAGATGTAAGGCGAAAGGGGACAGGGCACACTGAAGCTTTCTTT | CASSQDVRRKGTGHTEAFF
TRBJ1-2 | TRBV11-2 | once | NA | TGTGCCAGCAGCTTAGTATTGCAGATACAAGCTAACTATGGCTACACCTTC | CASSLVLQIQANYGYTF
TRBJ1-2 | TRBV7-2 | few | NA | TGTGCCAGCAGCTACGGGAGGGATCTCGGCTACACCTTC | CASSYGRDLGYTF
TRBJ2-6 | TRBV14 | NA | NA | TGTGCCAGCAGCCACCAGGGGGGTGGGGCCAACGTCCTGACTTTC | CASSHQGGGANVLTF
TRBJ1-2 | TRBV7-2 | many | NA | TGTGCCAGCAGCTTACAGATGGGCAGGATGGACTATGGCTACACCTTC | CASSLQMGRMDYGYTF
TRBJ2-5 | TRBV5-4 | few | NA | TGTGCCAGCAGCGAGGGGTTCCAAGAGACCCAGTACTTC | CASSEGFQETQYF
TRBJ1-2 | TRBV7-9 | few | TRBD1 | TGTGCCAGCAACCTCGGGACAGGGAACTATGGCTACACCTTC | CASNLGTGNYGYTF
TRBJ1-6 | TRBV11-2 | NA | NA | TGTGCCAGCAGCTTGCAGGCCGATTCACCCCTCCACTTT | CASSLQADSPLHF
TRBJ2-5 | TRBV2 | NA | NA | TGTGCCAGCAGTACACAGGGCCGAGAGACCCAGTACTTC | CASSTQGRETQYF
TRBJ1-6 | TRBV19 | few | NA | TGTGCCAGTAGTATCGGGGGCCATTTCCTCCACTTT | CASSIGGHFLHF
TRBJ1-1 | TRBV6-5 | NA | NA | TGTGCCAGCAGTTACGCTAAGAGGAACACTGAAGCTTTCTTT | CASSYAKRNTEAFF
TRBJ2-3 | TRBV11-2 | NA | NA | TGTGCCAGCAGCCCTCGACATTGGAGCACAGATACGCAGTATTTT | CASSPRHWSTDTQYF
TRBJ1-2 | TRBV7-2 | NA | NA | TGTGCCAGCAGCTTAGTGTCAGGGGCTAGTCCTAACTATGGCTACACCTTC | CASSLVSGASPNYGYTF
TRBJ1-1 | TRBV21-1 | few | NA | TGTGCCAGCAGCCCATGGGCCAGGACAGGGACTGCCACTGAAGCTTTCTTT | CASSPWARTGTATEAFF
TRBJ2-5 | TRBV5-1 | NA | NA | TGCGCCAGCAGCTTAAAAGTAGGAGAGACCCAGTACTTC | CASSLKVGETQYF
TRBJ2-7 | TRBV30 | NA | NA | TGTGCCTGGAGTTCGACTGGCGAGCAGTACTTC | CAWSSTGEQYF
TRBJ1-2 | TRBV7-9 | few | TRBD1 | TGTGCCAGCAGCCCCGGACAGGGTACCAACTATGGCTACACCTTC | CASSPGQGTNYGYTF
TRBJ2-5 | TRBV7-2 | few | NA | TGTGCCAGCAGCTTATCAGCGCAATCACAAGAGACCCAGTACTTC | CASSLSAQSQETQYF
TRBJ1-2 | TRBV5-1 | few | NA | TGCGCCAGCAGCTTCGACCAAAACTATGGCTACACCTTC | CASSFDQNYGYTF
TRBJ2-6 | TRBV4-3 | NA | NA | TGCGCCAGCAGCCAAAATCCCACCCCTGGGGCCAACGTCCTGACTTTC | CASSQNPTPGANVLTF
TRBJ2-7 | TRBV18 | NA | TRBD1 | TGTGCCAGCTCACCAAGCAGACAGGGCTACGAGCAGTACTTC | CASSPSRQGYEQYF
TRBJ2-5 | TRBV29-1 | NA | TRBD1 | TGCAGCGTAGCCCAGGGGGAGGAGACCCAGTACTTC | CSVAQGEETQYF
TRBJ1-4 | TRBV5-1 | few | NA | TGCGCCAGCAGCTTGGTGTCCGGGTATAATGAAAAACTGTTTTTT | CASSLVSGYNEKLFF
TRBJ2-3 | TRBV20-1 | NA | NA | TGCAGTGCTTTTTCGGCAGATACGCAGTATTTT | CSAFSADTQYF
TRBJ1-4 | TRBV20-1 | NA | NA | TGCAGTGCCCCGTGGGAAAAACTGTTTTTT | CSAPWEKLFF
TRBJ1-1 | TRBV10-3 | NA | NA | TGTGCCATCAGGGCCGGGACAACGAACACTGAAGCTTTCTTT | CAIRAGTTNTEAFF
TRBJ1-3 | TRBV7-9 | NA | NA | TGTGCCAGCAGCTTAGGCGGCAGGGTGTCTGGAAACACCATATATTTT | CASSLGGRVSGNTIYF